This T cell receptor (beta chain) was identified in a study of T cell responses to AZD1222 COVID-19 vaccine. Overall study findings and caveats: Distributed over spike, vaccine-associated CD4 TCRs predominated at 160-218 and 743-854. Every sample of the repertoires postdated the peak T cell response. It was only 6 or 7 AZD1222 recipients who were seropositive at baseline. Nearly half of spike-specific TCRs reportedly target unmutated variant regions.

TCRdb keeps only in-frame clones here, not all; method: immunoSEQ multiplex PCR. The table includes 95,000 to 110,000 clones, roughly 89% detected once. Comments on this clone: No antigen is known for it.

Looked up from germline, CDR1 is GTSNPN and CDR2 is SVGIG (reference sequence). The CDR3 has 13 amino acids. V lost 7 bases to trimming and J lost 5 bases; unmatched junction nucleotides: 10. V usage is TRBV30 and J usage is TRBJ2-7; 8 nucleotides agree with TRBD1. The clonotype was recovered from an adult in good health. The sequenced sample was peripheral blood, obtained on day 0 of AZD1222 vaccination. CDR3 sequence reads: CASGQGQGDEQYF. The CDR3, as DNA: TGTGCCTCCGGACAGGGCCAAGGGGACGAGCAGTACTTC.